This TCR beta chain was captured by sequencing in a study of shared clonotypes between healthy human individuals. Overall study context: The study used three CD4 naive, three CD4 memory, two CD8 naive and one CD8 memory plate per donor. General study results and limits: Sorted-subset sequencing was shown by rarefaction to be incomplete despite large depth.

Worth noting for this clone: As yet, its antigen is unknown.

Once extracted for a subset, genomic DNA was divided evenly among several immunoSEQ plates. Using immunoSEQ multiplex PCR, the repertoire was profiled, and TCRdb retains in-frame clones only, with some absent. Among about 590,000 clones, 95% to 96% were seen once, and the ten largest hold about 0.11%. Naive CD8 cells were CD45RO-negative, positively selected for CCR7, excluding terminally differentiated effector memory CD45RA+ cells. The source of this sequence is a woman between 25 and 40 years old in good health. Sequencing used naive CD8+ T cells sorted from blood.

The DNA for the CDR3 is TGTGCCAGCAACCCGGGACACCTTTACAATGAGCAGTTCTTC. Amino acid sequence: CASNPGHLYNEQFF. The chain recombines TRBV27 with TRBJ2-1; tentatively, D is TRBD1 (6 bases). CDR1 MNHEY and CDR2 SMNVEV come from the germline V gene (reference sequence). The CDR3 loop spans 14 amino acids. Trimming stripped 7 bases from V and 4 bases from J, with 14 bases between.